A single sample gave rise to the 2 T cell receptor beta chains below, sequenced in a study of cytomegalovirus exposure and HLA in healthy donors. Use of 60 Vbeta and 13 Jbeta primers characterized the PCR. TCRdb's table, derived via immunoSEQ multiplex PCR, lists solely in-frame clones and lacks some. The sample lists about 140,000 clones, about 80% occurring once. The sequenced material came from PBMCs. These receptors originate from a woman between 18 and 30 years old in good health and CMV-seropositive.

This chain links TRBV9 with TRBJ1-3; 7 bases are shared with TRBD1. The CDR3 totals 14 residues. V lost 8 bases, J lost 3 bases, and 8 bases stayed unmatched. Germline assignment: CDR1 SGDLS and CDR2 YYNGEE. As DNA, the CDR3 is TGTGCCAGTGGAGGGGGCGCGAATGGAAACACCATATATTTT. The encoded protein is CASGGGANGNTIYF. Together with reference TRBV9 and TRBJ1-3, the CDR3 gives the full variable domain: DSGVTQTPKHLITATGQRVTLRCSPRSGDLSVYWYQQSLDQGLQFLIQYYNGEERAKGNILERFSAQQFPDLHSELNLSSLELGDSALYFCASGGGANGNTIYFGEGSWLTVV.

The CDR3 DNA reads TGTGCCAGCAGACCGCCGGGGGGGACAGATACGCAGTATTTT. It is translated as CASRPPGGTDTQYF. This chain joins TRBV6-5 and TRBJ2-3, with TRBD2 identical over 8 bases. Germline CDR1 reads MNHEY; CDR2 reads SVGAGI. Trimming took 6 bases from V and 3 from J; bases not matched to a gene: 5. The CDR3 is 14 residues long.